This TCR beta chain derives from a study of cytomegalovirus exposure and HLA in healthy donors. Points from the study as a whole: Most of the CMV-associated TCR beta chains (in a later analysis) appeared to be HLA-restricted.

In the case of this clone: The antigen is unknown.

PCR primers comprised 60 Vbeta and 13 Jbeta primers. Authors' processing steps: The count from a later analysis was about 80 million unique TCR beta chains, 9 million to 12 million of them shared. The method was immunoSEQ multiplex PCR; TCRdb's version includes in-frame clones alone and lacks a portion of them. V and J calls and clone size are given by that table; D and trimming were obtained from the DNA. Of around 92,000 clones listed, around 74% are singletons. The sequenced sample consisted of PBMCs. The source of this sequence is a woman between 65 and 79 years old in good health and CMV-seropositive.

In nucleotides, the CDR3 is TGTGCCAGCATGGGACAGGGGGTCTTCAATGAGCAGTTCTTC. Protein product: CASMGQGVFNEQFF. J is TRBJ2-1 and V is TRBV28; 11 bases map to TRBD1. This CDR3 comprises 14 residues. Germline V gene lookup returns CDR1 MDHEN and CDR2 SYDVKM. The ends lost 7 bases at V and 6 bases at J; junction bases unmatched: 5.